Presented here are 26 T cell receptor beta chains from one specimen sequenced in a study of CD8+CD57+ T cells in acquired aplastic anemia. Before being chosen for sequencing, patients had shown CD8+CD57+ cell expansion by flow cytometry. For CDR3 and TCR beta VDJ profiling, genomic DNA was the template used. Each CDR3 protein is one row after TCRdb ran MiXCR on the reads. The repertoire has about 240,000 distinct CDR3 sequences, around 45% of them found once; the top ten carry less than 9%. Sequenced sample: sorted CD4+, CD8+, or CD8+CD57+ T cells (not recorded which) from PBMCs. Receptor source: a human donor with aplastic anemia.

This clonotype was detected only a few times. This may come from a read error, since a much larger clone is one base off. In DNA form, the CDR3 reads TGCAGTGCTAGTGACAGGGGCCCCTACGAGCAGTACTTC. It yields the protein CSASDRGPYEQYF. V gene TRBV20-1 combines with J gene TRBJ2-7; 8 bases align to TRBD1. The V and J ends lost 3 bases and 2 bases, in that order; junction bases with no gene match: 3. This CDR3 is 13 amino acids long. CDR1 and CDR2 (germline): DFQATT, SNEGSKA (reference sequence).

This chain uses TRBV7-2 with TRBJ2-7; D is perhaps TRBD1 or TRBD2 (5 bases each). Germline V gene data show CDR1 as SGHTA and CDR2 as FQGNSA. Trimming removed 2 bases from V and 2 bases from J, with 7 bases in between. This CDR3 is 13 amino acids long. CDR3 region: CASSLPGPYEQYF. The CDR3 bases are TGTGCCAGCAGCTTACCGGGACCCTACGAGCAGTACTTC. The variable domain in full, completed from reference TRBV7-2 and TRBJ2-7, reads GAGVSQSPSNKVTEKGKDVELRCDPISGHTALYWYRQSLGQGLEFLIYFQGNSAPDKSGLPSDRFSAERTGGSVSTLTIQRTQQEDSAVYLCASSLPGPYEQYFGPGTRLTVT.

The V call is TRBV7-9, the J call TRBJ2-7; 11 bases are shared with TRBD1. The length of the CDR3 is 15 residues. With 5 bases clipped from V and 5 bases from J, the junction kept 8 bases outside the gene matches. Germline CDR1 is SEHNR and CDR2 is FQNEAQ (reference sequence). In nucleotides, the CDR3 is TGTGCCAGCAGCCCTCCGGGACAGGGGGTCGACGAGCAGTACTTC. This gives the protein CASSPPGQGVDEQYF.

This clonotype was recorded many times. This chain connects TRBV20-1 to TRBJ2-1; 8 nucleotides line up with TRBD2. V shed 5 bases, J shed 6 bases, and the junction held 6 bases outside the gene matches. Germline CDR1 is DFQATT and CDR2 is SNEGSKA (reference sequence). The CDR3 is 13 amino acids. The DNA of the CDR3 is TGCAGTGCTGAAGCGGGGGAGCTCAATGAGCAGTTCTTC. The encoded protein is CSAEAGELNEQFF.

The V and J genes are TRBV5-8 and TRBJ2-7; TRBD1 might be the D (5 bases). CDR3 size: 14 residues. V was shortened by 4 bases and J by 0 bases, with 11 bases between the two germline ends. Germline V gives CDR1 SGHTS, CDR2 YDEGEE. CDR3: CASSQGLDSYEQYF. Written as DNA, the CDR3 is TGTGCCAGCAGCCAGGGCCTCGACTCCTACGAGCAGTACTTC.

Comments on this clonotype: This could be a read error, since a much larger clone is one nucleotide away. The chain joins TRBV2 to TRBJ2-1; 8 nucleotides match TRBD2. The CDR3 length is 19 residues. V lost 6 bases and J lost 0; bases outside the gene matches: 16. Per germline, CDR1 SNHLY and CDR2 FYNNEI. The CDR3 DNA is TGTGCCAGCAGCCGGGATCCTACTAGACTAGCGCTCTCCTACAATGAGCAGTTCTTC. Translation gives CASSRDPTRLALSYNEQFF.

This chain links TRBV24-1 with TRBJ2-2, with 12 bases matching TRBD2. Per germline, CDR1 KGHDR and CDR2 SFDVKD. V was clipped by 4 bases and J by 3 bases; unmatched bases: 5. The CDR3 totals 17 residues. The CDR3 DNA sequence: TGTGCCACCAGTGACCTGACTAGCGGGAGATACACCGGGGAGCTGTTTTTT. It codes for CATSDLTSGRYTGELFF.

Notes on this clonotype: This may come from a read error, since a much larger clone is one base off. This sequence joins TRBV14 and TRBJ2-3; a weak D match, TRBD1 (7 bases). Germline V lookup: CDR1 SGHDN, CDR2 FVKESK. The CDR3 is 17 amino acids. The DNA for the CDR3 is TGTGCCAGCAGCCAAAGCGACAGGGTAACTAGCACAGATACGCAGTGTTTT. It yields the protein CASSQSDRVTSTDTQCF.

This clonotype was seen ten or more times. The chain is built from TRBV9 and TRBJ2-5; 9 bases map to TRBD2. V gave up 0 bases and J gave up 5 bases; unmatched junction bases: 11. The CDR3 runs to 17 residues. Germline assignment: CDR1 SGDLS and CDR2 YYNGEE. DNA of the CDR3: TGTGCCAGCAGCGTAGGGGCGGGAGGGCCCGGAAAGGAGACCCAGTACTTC. Protein: CASSVGAGGPGKETQYF.

V usage is TRBV12-3 or TRBV12-4 and J usage is TRBJ1-6; D is possibly TRBD1 (5 bases). Trimming pared 3 bases from V and 2 bases from J, leaving 11 bases between. The CDR3 extends over 16 amino acids. In DNA, the CDR3 is TGTGCCAGCAGTTTGGGGGGAGACCCCTATAATTCACCCCTCCACTTT. Translated, it gives CASSLGGDPYNSPLHF.

This chain connects TRBV3-1 to TRBJ2-7, with TRBD2 matching over 12 bases. The V segment lost 5 bases and the J segment 2 bases; nucleotides outside the gene matches: 16. Germline V gene data show CDR1 as LGHDT and CDR2 as YNNKEL (reference sequence). The CDR3 has 19 residues. The CDR3 region has the DNA TGTGCCAGCAGCGAGGCCCTAGCGGGAGGGCCAACAACCCCCTACGAGCAGTACTTC. Amino acid sequence: CASSEALAGGPTTPYEQYF.

This chain connects TRBV5-4 to TRBJ2-7; D tentatively fits TRBD1 or TRBD2 (5 bases each). Germline CDR1 SGHNT, CDR2 YYREEE (reference sequence). V was trimmed by 2 bases and J by 5 bases, leaving 14 bases between them. This CDR3 is built from 14 residues. The CDR3 loop reads CASSFLGRDDEQYF. The CDR3 DNA reads TGTGCCAGCAGCTTTTTAGGAAGGGACGACGAGCAGTACTTC.

In this sample, this clonotype turned up many times. The chain couples TRBV20-1 to TRBJ2-5; D call uncertain. V lost 3 bases to trimming and J lost 2 bases, with 16 bases between them. This CDR3 comprises 15 residues. The germline V gene encodes CDR1 DFQATT and CDR2 SNEGSKA (reference sequence). CDR3 sequence (DNA): TGCAGTGCTAGCTTCCACCGGGCCAAACAAGAGACCCAGTACTTC. Translating gives CSASFHRAKQETQYF.

This clonotype was found many times. This sequence joins TRBV7-2 and TRBJ2-7; no clear D. CDR1 is SGHTA, CDR2 FQGNSA, per germline. Trimming pared 5 bases from V and 3 bases from J, leaving 11 bases between. The CDR3 consists of 13 residues. The CDR3 sequence: CASSRWVDYEQYF. Here the CDR3 DNA reads TGTGCCAGCAGCCGCTGGGTCGACTACGAGCAGTACTTC.

The chain employs TRBV7-2 and TRBJ1-1; D call uncertain. This CDR3 is built from 15 residues. Germline CDR1 SGHTA, CDR2 FQGNSA. Trimming cost V 5 bases and J 0 bases, with 13 bases left between them. The CDR3 loop is CASSRHLNMNTEAFF. DNA for the CDR3: TGTGCCAGCAGCCGCCACCTTAACATGAACACTGAAGCTTTCTTT.

A word on this clonotype: Being one base from a much bigger clone, this may be a read error. The V and J genes are TRBV20-1 and TRBJ1-1; no clear D. The V gene's germline CDR1 is DFQATT and CDR2 SNEGSKA (reference sequence). CDR3 size: 18 residues. The CDR3: CSAGSPEETESMNTGAFF. The DNA for the CDR3 is TGCAGTGCCGGGTCCCCAGAAGAAACAGAATCGATGAACACTGGAGCTTTCTTT.

J is TRBJ1-1 and V is TRBV11-2; no clear D. Germline values: CDR1 SGHAT, CDR2 FQNNGV. This CDR3 contains 15 residues. V lost 1 base, J lost 1 base, and 10 bases lay in between. The CDR3 DNA sequence: TGTGCCAGCAGCTTAGTGGCAGGACCGAACACTGAAGCTTTCTTT. Its translation is CASSLVAGPNTEAFF.

The chain combines TRBV7-2 with TRBJ1-2; D is possibly TRBD1 (6 bases). The V end lost 1 base, the J end lost 4 bases, and 13 bases lay between the germline ends. The CDR3 consists of 15 residues. CDR1 and CDR2 from the germline V gene are SGHTA and FQGNSA. The CDR3 DNA follows: TGTGCCAGCAGCTTAGGCGGGGGGCTGGGCTATGGCTACACCTTC. This gives the protein CASSLGGGLGYGYTF.

The sample holds a few counts of this clonotype. A clone one base away is much larger, so this may be a read error. The chain joins TRBV9 to TRBJ2-1; TRBD2 agrees at 8 bases. Germline loops: CDR1 SGDLS, CDR2 YYNGEE. The CDR3 runs 15 residues. As DNA, the CDR3 is TGTGCCAGCAGCGGAATAGCGGGACCTTACAATGAGCAGCTCTTC. Translating gives CASSGIAGPYNEQLF. The variable domain in full, completed from reference TRBV9 and TRBJ2-1, reads DSGVTQTPKHLITATGQRVTLRCSPRSGDLSVYWYQQSLDQGLQFLIQYYNGEERAKGNILERFSAQQFPDLHSELNLSSLELGDSALYFCASSGIAGPYNEQLFGPGTRLTVL.

The genes are TRBV20-1 and TRBJ1-5, with 7 bases matching TRBD1. With V trimmed by 3 bases and J by 4 bases, 9 bases remained unmatched. Germline V CDR1 and CDR2: DFQATT, SNEGSKA (reference sequence). The CDR3 spans 15 residues. CDR3 region: CSARNRDRANQPQHF. DNA for the CDR3: TGCAGTGCTAGGAACCGGGACAGAGCTAATCAGCCCCAGCATTTT.

This chain joins TRBV7-2 and TRBJ2-7, with a tentative D call TRBD1 (6 bases). This CDR3 has 16 residues. Germline CDR1 and CDR2: SGHTA and FQGNSA. Trimming stripped 6 bases from V and 3 bases from J, with 21 bases between. The CDR3 nucleotides read TGTGCCAGCAGTTCCCCGACCGGGACACCAAGCTACGAGCAGTACGTC. Protein sequence: CASSSPTGTPSYEQYV.

The chain employs TRBV27 and TRBJ2-7; weak D call: TRBD1 (7 bases). The CDR3 extends over 15 amino acids. The germline gives CDR1 MNHEY, CDR2 SMNVEV (reference sequence). V shed 4 bases and J shed 1 base, with 14 bases lying between them. The CDR3 bases are TGTGCCAGCAGTTGGTCTCAGGGGGGTTCCTACGAGCAGTACTTC. It encodes CASSWSQGGSYEQYF.

This clonotype was observed a few times. The chain's CDR3 is CATSGDYSRYEQYF. The CDR3 coding sequence is TGTGCCACCAGCGGGGACTACAGCCGCTACGAGCAGTACTTC. This chain connects TRBV15 to TRBJ2-7, with TRBD2 matching over 7 bases. The CDR3 consists of 14 residues. The ends lost 5 bases at V and 3 bases at J; junction bases unmatched: 7. CDR1 and CDR2 from the germline V gene are LNHNV and YYDKDF (reference sequence).

This clonotype was seen more than once but under ten times. This could be a read error, since a much larger clone is one nucleotide away. The V gene is TRBV7-9, the J gene TRBJ1-4; 11 nucleotides align to TRBD1. This CDR3 spans 12 amino acids. J was trimmed by 12 bases and V by 6 bases; bases with no gene match: 3. Germline V CDR1 and CDR2: SEHNR, FQNEAQ (reference sequence). The CDR3 nucleotides are TGTGCCAGCAGGGGACAGGGGGAAGAACTGTTTTTT. Translating gives CASRGQGEELFF.

This clonotype appeared many times. The chain recombines TRBV5-1 with TRBJ2-7; 10 nucleotides agree with TRBD2. Germline loops: CDR1 SGHRS, CDR2 YFSETQ. The CDR3 has 15 residues. The junction had 5 bases not matched to a gene; V was cut back by 0 bases and J by 5 bases. This CDR3 is CASSLELAGRHEQYF. The CDR3 DNA reads TGCGCCAGCAGCTTGGAACTAGCGGGGCGCCACGAGCAGTACTTC.

The sample holds one count of this clonotype. The rearrangement joins TRBV20-1 to TRBJ2-5; 11 positions agree with TRBD2. With V trimmed by 3 bases and J by 3 bases, 3 bases remained unmatched. There are 14 residues in the CDR3. Looked up from germline, CDR1 is DFQATT and CDR2 is SNEGSKA (reference sequence). CDR3 DNA: TGCAGTGCTAGCCAACTAGCGGGGGAAGAGACCCAGTACTTC. Its protein product is CSASQLAGEETQYF.